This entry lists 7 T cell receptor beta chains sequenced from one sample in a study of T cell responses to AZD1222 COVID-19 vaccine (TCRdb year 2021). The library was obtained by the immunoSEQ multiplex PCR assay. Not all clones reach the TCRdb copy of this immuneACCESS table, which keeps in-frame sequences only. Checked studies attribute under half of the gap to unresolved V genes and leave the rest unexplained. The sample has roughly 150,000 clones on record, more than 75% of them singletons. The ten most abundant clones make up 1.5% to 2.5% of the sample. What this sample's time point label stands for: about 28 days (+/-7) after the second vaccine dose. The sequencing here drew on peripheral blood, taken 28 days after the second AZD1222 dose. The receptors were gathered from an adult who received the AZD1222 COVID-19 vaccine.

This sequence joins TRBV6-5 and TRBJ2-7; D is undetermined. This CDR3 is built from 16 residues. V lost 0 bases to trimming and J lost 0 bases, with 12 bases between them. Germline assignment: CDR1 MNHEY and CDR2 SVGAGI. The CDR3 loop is CASSYSSQTLSYEQYF. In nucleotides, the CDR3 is TGTGCCAGCAGTTACTCCTCACAGACACTCTCCTACGAGCAGTACTTC.

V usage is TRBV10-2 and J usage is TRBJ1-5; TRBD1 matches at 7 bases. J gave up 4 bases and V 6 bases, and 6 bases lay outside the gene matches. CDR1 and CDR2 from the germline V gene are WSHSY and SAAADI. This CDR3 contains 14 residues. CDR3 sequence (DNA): TGCGCCAGCAGCGAGACAGGGTCGAATCAGCCCCAGCATTTT. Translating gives CASSETGSNQPQHF.

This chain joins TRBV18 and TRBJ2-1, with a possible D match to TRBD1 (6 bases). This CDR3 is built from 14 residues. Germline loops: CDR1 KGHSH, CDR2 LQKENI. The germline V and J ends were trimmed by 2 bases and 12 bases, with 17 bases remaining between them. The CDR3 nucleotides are TGTGCCAGCTCACCAGCCGGTGAAAAAGGGGGGCAGTTCTTC. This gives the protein CASSPAGEKGGQFF. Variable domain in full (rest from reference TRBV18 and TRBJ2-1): NAGVMQNPRHLVRRRGQEARLRCSPMKGHSHVYWYRQLPEEGLKFMVYLQKENIIDESGMPKERFSAEFPKEGPSILRIQQVVRGDSAAYFCASSPAGEKGGQFFGPGTRLTVL.

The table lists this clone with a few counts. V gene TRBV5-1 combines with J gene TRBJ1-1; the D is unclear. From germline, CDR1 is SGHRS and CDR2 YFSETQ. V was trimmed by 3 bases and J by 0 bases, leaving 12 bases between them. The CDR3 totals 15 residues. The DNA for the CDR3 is TGCGCCAGCAGCTGGATTCCAAAGCTGAACACTGAAGCTTTCTTT. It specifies CASSWIPKLNTEAFF. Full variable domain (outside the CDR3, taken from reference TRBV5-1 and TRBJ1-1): KAGVTQTPRYLIKTRGQQVTLSCSPISGHRSVSWYQQTPGQGLQFLFEYFSETQRNKGNFPGRFSGRQFSNSRSEMNVSTLELGDSALYLCASSWIPKLNTEAFFGQGTRLTVV.

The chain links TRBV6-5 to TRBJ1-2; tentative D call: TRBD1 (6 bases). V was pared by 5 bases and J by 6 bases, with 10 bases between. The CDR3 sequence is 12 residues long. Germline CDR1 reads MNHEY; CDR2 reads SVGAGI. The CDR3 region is CASSLTGHGYTF. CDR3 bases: TGTGCCAGCAGTCTAACAGGGCATGGCTACACCTTC.

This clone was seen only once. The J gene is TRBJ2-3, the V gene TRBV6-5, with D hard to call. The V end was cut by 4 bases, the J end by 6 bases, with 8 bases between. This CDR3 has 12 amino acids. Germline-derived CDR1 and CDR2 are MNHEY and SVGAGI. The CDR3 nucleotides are TGTGCCAGCAGTTGGGTAGGGGATACGCAGTATTTT. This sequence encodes CASSWVGDTQYF.

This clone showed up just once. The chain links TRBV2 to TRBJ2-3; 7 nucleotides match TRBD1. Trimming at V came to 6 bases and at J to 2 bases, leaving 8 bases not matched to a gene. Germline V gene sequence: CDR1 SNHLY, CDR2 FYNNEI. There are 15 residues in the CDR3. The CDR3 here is CASRRTGSYTDTQYF. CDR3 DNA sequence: TGTGCCAGCAGGAGGACAGGTTCCTACACAGATACGCAGTATTTT.